The source of this TCR beta chain is a study of cytomegalovirus exposure and HLA in healthy donors. About the research overall: The roughly 120 million unique TCR beta sequences, from about 170 million T cells, were found by an earlier analysis.

This clone occurred a few times. The antigen is unknown. The PCR employed 60 Vbeta primers together with 13 Jbeta primers. Here immunoSEQ multiplex PCR was the method, and the copy in TCRdb shows in-frame clones only, minus some. The sample lists just under 45,000 clones, 51% seen once, with around 6% in the top ten. Findings of the study overall: Reports described diagnosis of cytomegalovirus status by the classifier as highly specific and sensitive. In an earlier analysis, productive rearrangement rates for most beta V segments clustered near 87% or 30%. What TCR beta sequences reportedly achieved was accurate prediction of HLA-A and HLA-B alleles in most subjects.

V was pared by 2 bases and J by 2 bases, with 10 bases between. The germline gives CDR1 SGHTA, CDR2 FQGNSA. The CDR3 totals 15 residues. This clonotype originated in a man aged 55 to 70 in good health and CMV-seronegative. The V gene is TRBV7-2, the J gene TRBJ1-5; D is unresolved. Source material: PBMCs. The CDR3 loop is CASSLIGDGNQPQHF. For the CDR3, the DNA is TGTGCCAGCAGCTTAATCGGAGACGGCAATCAGCCCCAGCATTTT.